The 11 T cell receptor beta chains given below trace back to one sample, sequenced in a study of identical twins. TCRdb analysed the 5' RACE reads with MiXCR anew, one entry per CDR3 protein. The data contain about 700,000 distinct CDR3 sequences, 8% to 9% of them singletons. These data also formed part of another study, on yellow fever vaccine responses in identical twins.

Specimen: PBMCs. Receptors originate from a woman under 30 in good health.

V gene TRBV9 combines with J gene TRBJ2-3; D tentatively fits TRBD1 or TRBD2 (7 bases each). This CDR3 is 15 amino acids long. Germline-derived CDR1 and CDR2 are SGDLS and YYNGEE. V was cut by 2 bases and J by 8 bases, with 18 bases left in between. CDR3 nucleotides: TGTGCCAGCAGCGTCAGCGGGACAGCCACGGGTACGCAGTATTTT. Protein product: CASSVSGTATGTQYF.

This clonotype was counted a few times. The gene calls are TRBV3-1 and TRBJ2-2; D may be TRBD2 (7 bases). The V and J ends lost 5 bases and 1 base respectively, with 26 bases between them. Per the germline V gene, CDR1 is LGHDT and CDR2 is YNNKEL (reference sequence). The CDR3 extends over 20 amino acids. The CDR3 nucleotides are TGTGCCAGCAGCTTCAAACAGGGAATGTACGGCGGGAGGAACACCGGGGAGCTGTTTTTT. Protein: CASSFKQGMYGGRNTGELFF.

The table lists this clonotype with a few counts. The chain joins TRBV7-9 to TRBJ1-5; no clear D. Per germline, CDR1 SEHNR and CDR2 FQNEAQ (reference sequence). Trimming cost V 4 bases and J 7 bases, with 8 bases left between them. The CDR3 runs 12 residues. The CDR3 region has the DNA TGTGCCAGCAGCTCGGGAGGCCAGCCCCAGCATTTT. This encodes CASSSGGQPQHF.

The sample holds many counts of this clonotype. The chain uses TRBV6-2 or TRBV6-3 and TRBJ2-1; D is uncertain. V lost 5 bases and J lost 10, with 9 bases in between. In germline, CDR1 is MNHEY, CDR2 SVGEGT. CDR3 length: 11 residues. CDR3 sequence: CASSPLGEQFF. The CDR3 nucleotides are TGTGCCAGCAGTCCACTGGGGGAGCAGTTCTTC.

The gene calls are TRBV28 and TRBJ1-1; D remains ambiguous. This CDR3 is built from 13 residues. Germline values: CDR1 MDHEN, CDR2 SYDVKM. Deletions cut 4 bases from V and 7 bases from J, with 13 bases between. CDR3 residues: CASSSVGTREAFF. The CDR3 coding sequence is TGTGCCAGCAGTTCTGTGGGAACTCGTGAAGCTTTCTTT.

This clonotype was seen ten or more times. This chain joins TRBV6-2 or TRBV6-3 and TRBJ2-1, with D unresolved. The germline gives CDR1 MNHEY, CDR2 SVGEGT. The germline V and J ends were trimmed by 3 bases and 4 bases, with 13 bases remaining between them. The CDR3 totals 15 residues. This chain's CDR3 is CASSYDEMGYNEQFF. The CDR3, as DNA: TGTGCCAGCAGTTATGATGAAATGGGGTACAATGAGCAGTTCTTC.

Many counts were recorded for this clonotype. The V and J genes are TRBV20-1 and TRBJ2-5, with D hard to call. The CDR3 spans 16 residues. Deletions cut 0 bases from V and 4 bases from J, with 18 bases between. Germline lookup yields CDR1 DFQATT and CDR2 SNEGSKA (reference sequence). CDR3 in amino acids: CSARDYLGFSSETQYF. The CDR3 DNA reads TGCAGTGCTAGAGATTACTTGGGCTTTAGCTCAGAGACCCAGTACTTC.

This clonotype was observed at least ten times. The V call is TRBV9, the J call TRBJ2-3, with TRBD1 matching 7 bases. With V trimmed by 4 bases and J by 2 bases, 10 bases remained unmatched. Germline V gene sequence: CDR1 SGDLS, CDR2 YYNGEE. The CDR3 has 16 residues. This chain's CDR3 is CASSFPQGLSTDTQYF. DNA for the CDR3: TGTGCCAGCAGCTTCCCACAGGGGCTATCCACAGATACGCAGTATTTT.

This chain links TRBV7-9 with TRBJ2-7, with 7 bases fitting TRBD2. Germline loops: CDR1 SEHNR, CDR2 FQNEAQ (reference sequence). The junction had 5 bases not matched to a gene; V was cut back by 0 bases and J by 0 bases. The CDR3 sequence is 16 residues long. CDR3 region: CASSLAQAGSSYEQYF. In DNA, the CDR3 is TGTGCCAGCAGCTTAGCGCAAGCGGGGAGCTCCTACGAGCAGTACTTC. The full variable domain, completed using reference TRBV7-9 and TRBJ2-7, is DTGVSQNPRHKITKRGQNVTFRCDPISEHNRLYWYRQTLGQGPEFLTYFQNEAQLEKSRLLSDRFSAERPKGSFSTLEIQRTEQGDSAMYLCASSLAQAGSSYEQYFGPGTRLTVT.

This clonotype was seen many times. The rearrangement links TRBV5-1 to TRBJ1-6; 9 nucleotides line up with TRBD1. Germline V CDR1 and CDR2: SGHRS, YFSETQ. V shed 4 bases and J 0 bases; nucleotides not matched to a gene: 5. The CDR3 extends over 17 amino acids. CDR3 residues: CASSPGTGSSYNSPLHF. CDR3 DNA: TGCGCCAGCAGCCCCGGGACAGGGAGCTCCTATAATTCACCCCTCCACTTT.

This clonotype was seen a few times. The rearrangement uses TRBV9 and TRBJ2-2; D remains unclear. CDR1 is SGDLS, CDR2 YYNGEE, per germline. This CDR3 is 14 amino acids long. The V and J ends lost 0 bases and 4 bases respectively, with 7 bases between them. In nucleotides, the CDR3 is TGTGCCAGCAGCGTAGTAGGGCTCACCGGGGAGCTGTTTTTT. This encodes CASSVVGLTGELFF. The variable domain in full, completed from reference TRBV9 and TRBJ2-2, reads DSGVTQTPKHLITATGQRVTLRCSPRSGDLSVYWYQQSLDQGLQFLIQYYNGEERAKGNILERFSAQQFPDLHSELNLSSLELGDSALYFCASSVVGLTGELFFGEGSRLTVL.